This T cell receptor beta chain was captured by sequencing in a study of blood T cell repertoires in COVID-19. At the level of the study: The United States, Italy and Spain were the sources of the acute and convalescent COVID-19 samples. PBMCs, B-cell-depleted T cells, or T cells were the source of the cDNA or gDNA that made up the material.

The CDR3 is 16 residues long. V was pared by 3 bases and J by 2 bases, with 7 bases of the junction left unmatched. CDR1 SEHNR and CDR2 FQNEAQ come from the germline V gene (reference sequence). In the original analysis: Estimation of nucleated cell counts was performed using reference gene primer amplification. Libraries were prepared by immunoSEQ multiplex PCR; TCRdb keeps only in-frame clonotypes and omits some of them. That table gives V, J and clone size, and the DNA gave D and trimming. The profile shows 65,000 to 90,000 clones, 75% to 90% of them singletons. The sample taken for sequencing was peripheral blood. This receptor was taken from an elderly man with acute or convalescent COVID-19. The chain joins TRBV7-9 to TRBJ1-2; 9 bases line up with TRBD1. The CDR3 here is CASSLGQGGTNYGYTF. CDR3 in DNA: TGTGCCAGCAGCTTGGGACAGGGAGGAACGAACTATGGCTACACCTTC. Full variable domain (outside the CDR3, taken from reference TRBV7-9 and TRBJ1-2): DTGVSQNPRHKITKRGQNVTFRCDPISEHNRLYWYRQTLGQGPEFLTYFQNEAQLEKSRLLSDRFSAERPKGSFSTLEIQRTEQGDSAMYLCASSLGQGGTNYGYTFGSGTRLTVV.